These 3 T cell receptor beta chains originate from one sample sequenced in a study of blood T cell repertoires in COVID-19. The repertoire was sequenced with immunoSEQ multiplex PCR; TCRdb's copy has only in-frame clones and lacks some. The sample lists 81,000 or so clones, about 88% occurring once. Sequencing was done on a sample of peripheral blood. Receptors originate from a man in his 70s with active or convalescent COVID-19.

This chain links TRBV6-1 with TRBJ1-2; D is undetermined. V lost 2 bases, J lost 4 bases, and 8 bases lay in between. The CDR3 is made up of 13 amino acids. Germline V gene sequence: CDR1 MNHNS, CDR2 SASEGT. In DNA, the CDR3 is TGTGCCAGCAGTGAACGCCTATCCTATGGCTACACCTTC. Protein sequence: CASSERLSYGYTF.

This clone showed up just once. The chain employs TRBV29-1 and TRBJ1-2, with D possibly matching TRBD1 (5 bases). The CDR3 covers 12 residues. The V end lost 1 base, the J end lost 6 bases, and 9 bases lay between the germline ends. CDR1 SQVTM and CDR2 ANQGSEA come from the germline V gene. The CDR3 coding sequence is TGCAGCGTTGAAGGGGGAGGGGATGGCTACACCTTC. Translated, it gives CSVEGGGDGYTF.

V usage is TRBV18 and J usage is TRBJ2-7; TRBD1 aligns across 7 bases. Germline CDR1 is KGHSH and CDR2 is LQKENI. The CDR3 has 16 residues. V lost 3 bases, J lost 5 bases, and 13 bases stayed unmatched. The CDR3 here is CASSPGMNRGRDEQYF. DNA of the CDR3: TGTGCCAGCTCACCGGGCATGAACAGGGGACGCGACGAGCAGTACTTC.